This entry features one T cell receptor (beta chain) sequence. This entry belongs to a study of cytomegalovirus exposure and HLA in healthy donors. As for the study in general: A later analysis reported the same platform for the 120 validation repertoires and the approximately 720 first-cohort repertoires.

Libraries were prepared by immunoSEQ multiplex PCR; TCRdb keeps only in-frame clonotypes and omits some of them. The table has under 200,000 clones, around 88% seen once; the top ten hold about 2.3%. This CDR3 is built from 13 residues. Germline lookup yields CDR1 MNHEY and CDR2 SMNVEV (reference sequence). V shed 5 bases and J 5 bases; nucleotides not matched to a gene: 4. Sequencing was performed on PBMCs. The genes are TRBV27 and TRBJ2-5, with 8 bases fitting TRBD1. The receptor was isolated from a woman younger than 30 in good health and CMV-seronegative. The CDR3 bases are TGTGCCAGCAGTCAGACAGGGGCCGAGACCCAGTACTTC. Amino acid sequence: CASSQTGAETQYF.